The entry below gives a single T cell receptor (beta chain) sequence along with its context. Trimming removed 6 bases from V and 4 bases from J; junction bases left unmatched: 7. This CDR3 comprises 14 residues. Germline V CDR1 and CDR2: MDHEN, SYDVKM. Assay: immunoSEQ multiplex PCR; the TCRdb copy retains only in-frame clones and omits some. Of roughly 150,000 clones in the sample, approximately 84% were seen once. The data were taken from a study of blood T cell repertoires in COVID-19. This TCR derives from a human donor in a cohort sampled during active COVID-19. J is TRBJ1-2 and V is TRBV28, with 8 nucleotides matching TRBD1. Sample: peripheral blood. CDR3: CASSLGQGLYGYTF. CDR3 nucleotides: TGTGCCAGCAGCCTCGGACAGGGCCTCTATGGCTACACCTTC.